This T cell receptor (beta chain) came from a study of blood T cell repertoires in COVID-19. Across the study: Whether acute or convalescent, the COVID-19 samples came from the United States, Italy and Spain. T cells, B-cell-depleted T cells, or PBMCs supplied cDNA or gDNA.

The protocol was immunoSEQ multiplex PCR, while the TCRdb copy is restricted to in-frame clones and leaves out a portion. The sample includes about 230,000 clones, 81% seen only once; the top ten take approximately 7.5%. This clonotype was obtained from a woman of 80 years or more with COVID-19, enrolled during active disease. The specimen was peripheral blood.

CDR3 in amino acids: CASSPSTSGRAHGELFF. CDR3 DNA: TGTGCCAGCAGCCCCTCGACTAGCGGGAGGGCCCACGGGGAGCTGTTTTTT. The chain joins TRBV13 to TRBJ2-2; 14 bases are a match to TRBD2. Germline V CDR1 and CDR2: PRHDT, FYEKMQ (reference sequence). The CDR3 is 17 residues long. Trimming cost V 5 bases and J 7 bases; bases outside gene matches: 9.